This T cell receptor (beta chain) was identified in a study of T cells after yellow fever vaccination. The wider study: Fractions with few cells were prepared using SMART-Seq v4 Ultra Low Input.

General study results and limits: Most clones from primary vaccination resurfaced after the booster (approximately 96% CD4, 70% to 90% CD8).

Notes on this clonotype: As yet, its antigen is unknown.

The authors made TCR cDNA by 5'RACE template switching, adding a universal primer site and UMIs. TCRdb passed the 5' RACE reads through MiXCR, listing each CDR3 protein once. The sample yields approximately 300,000 distinct CDR3 sequences, approximately 13% seen once. V shed 5 bases and J shed 4 bases, with 12 bases lying between them. This CDR3 is 15 amino acids long. Sequenced material: CD4+ T cells sorted from PBMCs, taken 45 days after the yellow fever booster vaccination. The receptor was derived from a young man who received the YFV17D yellow fever vaccine. V and J are TRBV12-3 or TRBV12-4 and TRBJ2-6; a weak D match, TRBD2 (5 bases). The CDR3 coding sequence is TGTGCCAGCAGTCTCCGGGGTACCGGGGCCAACGTCCTGACTTTC. Translated, it gives CASSLRGTGANVLTF.